The sequence of this T cell receptor (beta chain) was determined in a study of T cell responses to AZD1222 COVID-19 vaccine. Worth noting for this clone: Its cognate antigen is unknown.

Whole-study findings and limits: Nearly half of spike-specific TCRs reportedly target variant regions that are unmutated in the B.1.351 and B.1.1.7 variants.

TCRdb's copy holds only in-frame clones and misses some; the assay was immunoSEQ multiplex PCR. The table lists 150,000 to 200,000 clones, 92% of them singletons. Germline CDR1 reads SGHDT; CDR2 reads YYEEEE. The length of the CDR3 is 15 residues. V was shortened by 0 bases and J by 6 bases, with 15 bases between the two germline ends. The chain couples TRBV5-6 to TRBJ1-2, with D possibly TRBD1 on 6 matching bases. The sequence was collected from an adult in good health. Source: peripheral blood, taken on day 0 of AZD1222 vaccination. The CDR3: CASSLAGGGVHGYTF. The DNA for the CDR3 is TGTGCCAGCAGCTTGGCCGGAGGGGGAGTCCATGGCTACACCTTC.